This T cell receptor (beta chain) comes out of a study of PD-1 blockade in classical Hodgkin lymphoma. Study-level points and caveats: Newly diagnosed patients were said to have less baseline TCR diversity than healthy donors did.

J lost 8 bases, V lost 0 bases, and 5 bases had no gene match. The CDR3 is 16 amino acids. Germline CDR1 is ENHRY and CDR2 is SYGVKD. This clone was seen just once. No antigen is known for it. Method: immunoSEQ multiplex PCR; TCRdb's copy keeps in-frame clones and lacks some. The data hold about 41,000 clones, with 76% observed a single time. Relapse after autologous stem cell transplantation occurred in every patient, and brentuximab vedotin exposure varied. The sequence was collected from a human donor with classical Hodgkin lymphoma. The chain carries TRBV10-3 and TRBJ2-1; the match to TRBD2 covers 12 bases. The sample in question was peripheral blood mononuclear cells (PBMCs), obtained at baseline. For the CDR3, the DNA is TGTGCCATCAGTGAGTCGCGGAGACTAGCGGGAGATGAGCAGTTCTTC. This codes for CAISESRRLAGDEQFF.